One sample yielded the 10 T cell receptor beta chains listed below, sequenced in a study of cytomegalovirus exposure and HLA in healthy donors. PCR used 60 Vbeta primers and 13 Jbeta primers. Clones were sequenced by immunoSEQ multiplex PCR, and TCRdb holds only the in-frame ones, with some missing. Seen here are over 110,000 clones, about four fifths observed once, and the top ten hold approximately 2.3%. Source material: PBMCs. Receptors originate from a male donor in good health and CMV-seronegative.

The table lists this clone with a count of one. The V and J genes are TRBV19 and TRBJ2-1; 9 nucleotides agree with TRBD2. The CDR3 has 16 residues. Germline V gives CDR1 LNHDA, CDR2 SQIVND (reference sequence). The junction had 6 bases not matched to a gene; V was cut back by 3 bases and J by 3 bases. In DNA, the CDR3 is TGTGCCAGTAGTATGGTTCTAGCGGGACTCTACAATGAGCAGTTCTTC. Amino acid sequence: CASSMVLAGLYNEQFF. The variable domain in full, completed from reference TRBV19 and TRBJ2-1, reads DGGITQSPKYLFRKEGQNVTLSCEQNLNHDAMYWYRQDPGQGLRLIYYSQIVNDFQKGDIAEGYSVSREKKESFPLTVTSAQKNPTAFYLCASSMVLAGLYNEQFFGPGTRLTVL.

The genes are TRBV28 and TRBJ1-5, with TRBD1 as a possible D gene (5 bases). CDR1 MDHEN and CDR2 SYDVKM come from the germline V gene. V was trimmed by 6 bases and J by 9 bases, leaving 18 bases between them. The CDR3 is made up of 14 amino acids. CDR3 protein: CASRAGLAYGPQHF. The CDR3 DNA follows: TGTGCCAGCAGAGCGGGGCTTGCTTATGGGCCCCAGCATTTT. The entire variable domain, with the rest obtained from reference TRBV28 and TRBJ1-5, is as follows: DVKVTQSSRYLVKRTGEKVFLECVQDMDHENMFWYRQDPGLGLRLIYFSYDVKMKEKGDIPEGYSVSREKKERFSLILESASTNQTSMYLCASRAGLAYGPQHFGDGTRLSIL.

The V gene is TRBV10-3, the J gene TRBJ1-3; D is undetermined. Trimming removed 2 bases at V and 1 base at J, with 6 bases between. Germline V gene sequence: CDR1 ENHRY, CDR2 SYGVKD. This CDR3 contains 14 residues. The CDR3 bases are TGTGCCATCAGTGAGGAGCTTTCTGGAAACACCATATATTTT. Protein product: CAISEELSGNTIYF.

This clone was counted a single time. At one of its ends the junction is not consistent with the germline gene, which may arise from a read error. The genes are TRBV7-7 and TRBJ2-5, with 7 bases fitting TRBD2. The germline CDR1 and CDR2 sequences are SSHAT and FNYEAQ (reference sequence). The CDR3 loop spans 15 amino acids. DNA for the CDR3: TGTGCTAGCAGCTCGAGGGGAGGGGATTCAGAGACCCAGTACTTC. It is translated as CASSSRGGDSETQYF.

V usage is TRBV10-3 and J usage is TRBJ2-1; 9 bases match TRBD1. Germline V gene lookup returns CDR1 ENHRY and CDR2 SYGVKD. The CDR3 spans 14 residues. Trimming cost V 11 bases and J 11 bases; bases outside gene matches: 16. CDR3 in amino acids: CASEGQGFTMKQFF. In DNA, the CDR3 is TGTGCCTCAGAGGGACAGGGATTTACAATGAAGCAGTTCTTC.

The chain joins TRBV9 to TRBJ2-1; D might be TRBD2 (6 bases). Trimming removed 2 bases at V and 7 bases at J, with 25 bases between. The V gene's germline CDR1 is SGDLS and CDR2 YYNGEE. The CDR3 length is 18 residues. The CDR3 sequence: CASSVSGGIGLVGNEQFF. The CDR3 bases are TGTGCCAGCAGCGTTTCCGGAGGGATCGGACTGGTAGGGAATGAGCAGTTCTTC.

The gene calls are TRBV27 and TRBJ2-1; 15 nucleotides line up with TRBD2. CDR1 and CDR2 (germline): MNHEY, SMNVEV (reference sequence). Trimming removed 4 bases from V and 12 bases from J; junction bases left unmatched: 13. This CDR3 region has 17 residues. The CDR3 bases are TGTGCCAGCAGTTCCCTTTTGACAGGACTAGCGGGAGGGAGGCAGTTCTTC. This gives the protein CASSSLLTGLAGGRQFF.

The chain's CDR3 is CASSLEGNSPLHF. Here the CDR3 DNA reads TGCGCCAGCAGCTTGGAGGGGAATTCACCCCTCCACTTT. The V call is TRBV5-1, the J call TRBJ1-6, with TRBD1 as a possible D gene (5 bases). The CDR3 runs to 13 residues. Between the trimmed V and J ends, which lost 0 bases and 7 bases, there was a span of 5 bases. The germline CDR1 and CDR2 sequences are SGHRS and YFSETQ. The variable domain in full, completed from reference TRBV5-1 and TRBJ1-6, reads KAGVTQTPRYLIKTRGQQVTLSCSPISGHRSVSWYQQTPGQGLQFLFEYFSETQRNKGNFPGRFSGRQFSNSRSEMNVSTLELGDSALYLCASSLEGNSPLHFGNGTRLTVT.

Comment on this clone: This CDR3 is missing its conserved last phenylalanine or tryptophan, likely due to a read error. This chain joins TRBV7-9 and TRBJ2-7; 7 bases are a match to TRBD2. V dropped 5 bases and J dropped 9; count of bases not matched to a gene: 22. The CDR3 spans 17 residues. CDR1 is SEHNR, CDR2 FQNEAQ, per germline (reference sequence). The DNA for the CDR3 is TGTGCCAGCAGCACGGGGCCCCTAGCGGATACTATAGGCTGGCAGTACCTC. Translation: CASSTGPLADTIGWQYL.

The CDR3 nucleotides are TGTGCCATCAGTGACGGAGCGGGGCCCACTGAAGCTTTCTTT. This encodes CAISDGAGPTEAFF. This sequence joins TRBV10-3 and TRBJ1-1; the D gene is possibly TRBD1 (5 bases). The V end lost 3 bases, the J end lost 4 bases, and 12 bases lay between the germline ends. This CDR3 is built from 14 residues. CDR1 is ENHRY and CDR2 is SYGVKD in the germline V gene.